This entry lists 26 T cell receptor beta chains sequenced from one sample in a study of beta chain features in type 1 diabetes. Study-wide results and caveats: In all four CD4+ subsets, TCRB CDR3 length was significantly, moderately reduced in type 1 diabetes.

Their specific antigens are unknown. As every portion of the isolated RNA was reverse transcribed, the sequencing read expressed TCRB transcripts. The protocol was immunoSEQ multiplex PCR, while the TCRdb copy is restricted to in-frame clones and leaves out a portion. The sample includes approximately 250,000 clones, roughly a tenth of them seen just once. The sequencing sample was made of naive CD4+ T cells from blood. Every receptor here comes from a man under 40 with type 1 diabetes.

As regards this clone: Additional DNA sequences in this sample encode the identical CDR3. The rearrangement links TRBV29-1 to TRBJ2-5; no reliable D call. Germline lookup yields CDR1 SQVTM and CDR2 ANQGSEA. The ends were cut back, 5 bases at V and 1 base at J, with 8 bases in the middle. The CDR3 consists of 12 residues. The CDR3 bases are TGCAGCGTTCGACACCCCCAAGAGACCCAGTACTTC. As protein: CSVRHPQETQYF.

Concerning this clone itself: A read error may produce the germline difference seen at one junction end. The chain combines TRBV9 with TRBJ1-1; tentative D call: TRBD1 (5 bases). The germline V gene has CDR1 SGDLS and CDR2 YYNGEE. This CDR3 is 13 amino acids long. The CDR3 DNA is TGTGCCAGCACAAGACAAGGGCGGGGGACCCTAGCCTTT. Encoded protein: CASTRQGRGTLAF.

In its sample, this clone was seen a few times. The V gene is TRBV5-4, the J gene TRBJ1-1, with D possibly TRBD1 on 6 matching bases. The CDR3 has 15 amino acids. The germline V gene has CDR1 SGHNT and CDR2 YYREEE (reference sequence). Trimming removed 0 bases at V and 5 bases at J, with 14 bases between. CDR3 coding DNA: TGTGCCAGCAGCTTGGTTGGGGGCAGTGTAACTGAAGCTTTCTTT. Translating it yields CASSLVGGSVTEAFF.

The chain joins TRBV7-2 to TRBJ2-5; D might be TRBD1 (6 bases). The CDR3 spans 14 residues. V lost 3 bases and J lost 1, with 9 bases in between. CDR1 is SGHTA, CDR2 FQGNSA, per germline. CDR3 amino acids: CASSLVGAQETQYF. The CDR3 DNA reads TGTGCCAGCAGCTTGGTGGGGGCCCAAGAGACCCAGTACTTC.

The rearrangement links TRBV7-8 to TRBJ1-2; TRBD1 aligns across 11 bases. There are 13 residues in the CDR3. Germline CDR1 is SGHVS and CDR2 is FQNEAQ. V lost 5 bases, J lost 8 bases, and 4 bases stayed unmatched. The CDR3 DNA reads TGTGCCAGCAGCCTGGACAGGGGGCGAGGCTACACCTTC. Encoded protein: CASSLDRGRGYTF.

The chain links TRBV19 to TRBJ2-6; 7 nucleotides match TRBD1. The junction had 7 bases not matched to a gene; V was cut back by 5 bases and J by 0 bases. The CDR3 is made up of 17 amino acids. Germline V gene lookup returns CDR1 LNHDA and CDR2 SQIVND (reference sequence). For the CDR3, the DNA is TGTGCCAGTAGTCCCCCGGGACAGAGCTCTGGGGCCAACGTCCTGACTTTC. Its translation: CASSPPGQSSGANVLTF.

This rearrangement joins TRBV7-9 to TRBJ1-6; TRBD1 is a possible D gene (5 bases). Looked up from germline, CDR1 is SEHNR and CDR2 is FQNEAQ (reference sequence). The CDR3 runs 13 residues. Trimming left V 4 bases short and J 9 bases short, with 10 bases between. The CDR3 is CASSSRVSSPLHF. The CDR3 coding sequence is TGTGCCAGCAGCTCCAGGGTATCTTCACCCCTCCACTTT.

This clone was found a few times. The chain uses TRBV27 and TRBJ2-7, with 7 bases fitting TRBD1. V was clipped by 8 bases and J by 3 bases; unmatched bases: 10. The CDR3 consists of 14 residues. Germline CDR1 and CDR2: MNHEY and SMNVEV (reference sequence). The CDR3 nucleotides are TGTGCCAGCTCCCCCCGGACAGGATTCTACGAGCAGTACTTC. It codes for CASSPRTGFYEQYF.

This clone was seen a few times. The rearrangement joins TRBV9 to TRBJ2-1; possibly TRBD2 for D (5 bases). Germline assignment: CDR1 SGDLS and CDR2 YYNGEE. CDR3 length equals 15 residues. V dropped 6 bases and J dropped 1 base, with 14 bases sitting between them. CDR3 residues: CASTLGRGSYNEQFF. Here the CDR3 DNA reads TGTGCCAGCACCTTGGGGAGAGGTTCCTACAATGAGCAGTTCTTC.

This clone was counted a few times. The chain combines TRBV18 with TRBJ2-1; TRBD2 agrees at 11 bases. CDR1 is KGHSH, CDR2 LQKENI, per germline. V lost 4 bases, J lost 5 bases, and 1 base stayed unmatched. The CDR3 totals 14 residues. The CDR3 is CASSLAGGHNEQFF. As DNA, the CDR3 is TGTGCCAGCTCACTAGCGGGGGGGCACAATGAGCAGTTCTTC.

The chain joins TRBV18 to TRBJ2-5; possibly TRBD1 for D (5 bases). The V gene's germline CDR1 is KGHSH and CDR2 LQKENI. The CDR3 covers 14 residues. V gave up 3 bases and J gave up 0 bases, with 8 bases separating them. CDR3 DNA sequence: TGTGCCAGCTCACCCGGACATGACCAAGAGACCCAGTACTTC. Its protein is CASSPGHDQETQYF.

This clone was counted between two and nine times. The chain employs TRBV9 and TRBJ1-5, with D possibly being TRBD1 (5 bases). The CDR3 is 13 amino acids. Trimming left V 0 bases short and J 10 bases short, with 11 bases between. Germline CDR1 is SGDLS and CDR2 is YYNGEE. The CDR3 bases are TGTGCCAGCAGCGTAGCTAGGGGTGGACCCCAGCATTTT. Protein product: CASSVARGGPQHF.

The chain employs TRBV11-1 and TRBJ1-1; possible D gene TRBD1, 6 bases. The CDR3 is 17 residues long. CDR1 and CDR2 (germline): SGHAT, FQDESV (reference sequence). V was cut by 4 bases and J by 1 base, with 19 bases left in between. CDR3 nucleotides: TGTGCCAGCAGCTCCCGGCGGGCAGGGGTGACGAACACTGAAGCTTTCTTT. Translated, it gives CASSSRRAGVTNTEAFF.

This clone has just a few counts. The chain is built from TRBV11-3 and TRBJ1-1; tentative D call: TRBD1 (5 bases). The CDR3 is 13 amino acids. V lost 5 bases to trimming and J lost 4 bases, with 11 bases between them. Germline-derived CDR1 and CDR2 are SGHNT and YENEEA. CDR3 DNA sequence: TGTGCCAGCAGCGTAGGGGCAAGCACTGAAGCTTTCTTT. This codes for CASSVGASTEAFF.

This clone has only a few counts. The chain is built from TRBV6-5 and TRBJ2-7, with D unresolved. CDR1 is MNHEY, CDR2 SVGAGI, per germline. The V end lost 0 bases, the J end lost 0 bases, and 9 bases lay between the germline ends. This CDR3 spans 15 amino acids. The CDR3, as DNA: TGTGCCAGCAGTTACTCTAGCATGGACTCCTACGAGCAGTACTTC. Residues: CASSYSSMDSYEQYF.

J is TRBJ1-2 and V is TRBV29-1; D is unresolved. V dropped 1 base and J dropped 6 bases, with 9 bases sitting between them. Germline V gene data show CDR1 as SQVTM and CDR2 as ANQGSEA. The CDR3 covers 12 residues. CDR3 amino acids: CSVEGAVNGYTF. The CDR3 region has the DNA TGCAGCGTTGAAGGGGCAGTCAATGGCTACACCTTC.

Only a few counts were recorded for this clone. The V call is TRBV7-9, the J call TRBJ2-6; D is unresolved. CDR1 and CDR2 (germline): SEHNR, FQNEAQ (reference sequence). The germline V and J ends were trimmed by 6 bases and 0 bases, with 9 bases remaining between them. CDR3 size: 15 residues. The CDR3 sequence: CASSSFHSGANVLTF. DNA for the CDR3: TGTGCCAGCAGTAGTTTCCACTCTGGGGCCAACGTCCTGACTTTC.

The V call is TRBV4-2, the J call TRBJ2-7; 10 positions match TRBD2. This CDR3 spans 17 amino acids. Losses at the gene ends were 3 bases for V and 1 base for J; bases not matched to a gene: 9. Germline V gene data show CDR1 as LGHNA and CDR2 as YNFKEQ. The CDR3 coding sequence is TGTGCCAGCAGCCACTGGGGGGCTAGCGGGGGATCCTACGAGCAGTACTTC. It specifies CASSHWGASGGSYEQYF.

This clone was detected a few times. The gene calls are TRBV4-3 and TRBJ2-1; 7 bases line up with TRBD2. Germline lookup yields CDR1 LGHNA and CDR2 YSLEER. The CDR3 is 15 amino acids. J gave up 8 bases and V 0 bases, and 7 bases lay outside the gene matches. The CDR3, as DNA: TGCGCCAGCAGCCAAGATCAGCGGGGCCGAGATGAGCAGTTCTTC. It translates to CASSQDQRGRDEQFF.

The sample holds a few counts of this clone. In DNA, the CDR3 is TGTGCCAGCAGCGTAGAGGGGAACACAGATACGCAGTATTTT. As protein: CASSVEGNTDTQYF. The chain uses TRBV9 and TRBJ2-3; TRBD1 might be the D (5 bases). V was pared by 0 bases and J by 2 bases, with 7 bases between. The V gene's germline CDR1 is SGDLS and CDR2 YYNGEE. The CDR3 spans 14 residues. Full variable domain (rest looked up from reference TRBV9 and TRBJ2-3): DSGVTQTPKHLITATGQRVTLRCSPRSGDLSVYWYQQSLDQGLQFLIQYYNGEERAKGNILERFSAQQFPDLHSELNLSSLELGDSALYFCASSVEGNTDTQYFGPGTRLTVL.

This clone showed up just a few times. The CDR3 coding sequence is TGTGCCAGCAGGGCCCGGGACAGGGTACCCTACGAGCAGTACTTC. Protein sequence: CASRARDRVPYEQYF. The genes are TRBV6-6 and TRBJ2-7, with TRBD1 identical over 9 bases. The V gene's germline CDR1 is MNHNY and CDR2 SVGAGI (reference sequence). Unmatched junction bases numbered 8, after V lost 6 bases and J lost 2 bases. This CDR3 contains 15 residues.

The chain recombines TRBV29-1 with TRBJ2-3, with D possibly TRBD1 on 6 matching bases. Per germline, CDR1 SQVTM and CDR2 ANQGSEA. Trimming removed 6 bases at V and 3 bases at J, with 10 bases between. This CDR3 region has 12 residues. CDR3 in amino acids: CSVTTGTDTQYF. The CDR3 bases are TGCAGCGTGACCACAGGGACAGATACGCAGTATTTT.

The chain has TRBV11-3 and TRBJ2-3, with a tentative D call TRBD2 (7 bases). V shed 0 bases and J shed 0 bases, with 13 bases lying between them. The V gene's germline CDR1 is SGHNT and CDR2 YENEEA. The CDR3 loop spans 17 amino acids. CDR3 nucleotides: TGTGCCAGCAGCTTAGAAGGGGGGGGGTCTAGCACAGATACGCAGTATTTT. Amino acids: CASSLEGGGSSTDTQYF.

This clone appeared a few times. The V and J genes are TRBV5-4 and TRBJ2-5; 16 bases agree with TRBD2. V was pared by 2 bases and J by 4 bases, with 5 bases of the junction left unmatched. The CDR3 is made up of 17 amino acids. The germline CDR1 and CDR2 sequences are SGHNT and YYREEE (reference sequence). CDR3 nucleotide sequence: TGTGCCAGCAGCTTAGGGACTAGCGGGGGGGCACGAGAGACCCAGTACTTC. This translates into CASSLGTSGGARETQYF.

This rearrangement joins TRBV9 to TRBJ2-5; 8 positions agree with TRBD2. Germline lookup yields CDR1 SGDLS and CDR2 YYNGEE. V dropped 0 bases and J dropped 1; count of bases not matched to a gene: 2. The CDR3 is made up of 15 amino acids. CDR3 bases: TGTGCCAGCAGCGTAGGAGCGGGGGCCCAAGAGACCCAGTACTTC. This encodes CASSVGAGAQETQYF.

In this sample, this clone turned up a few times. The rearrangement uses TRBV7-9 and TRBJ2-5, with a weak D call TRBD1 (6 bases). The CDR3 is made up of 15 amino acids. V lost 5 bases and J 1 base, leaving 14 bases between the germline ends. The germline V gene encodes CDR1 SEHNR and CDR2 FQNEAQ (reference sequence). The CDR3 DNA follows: TGTGCCAGCAGCCACAGAAGGACAGTCCAAGAGACCCAGTACTTC. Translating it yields CASSHRRTVQETQYF. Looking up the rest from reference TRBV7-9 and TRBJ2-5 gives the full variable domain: DTGVSQNPRHKITKRGQNVTFRCDPISEHNRLYWYRQTLGQGPEFLTYFQNEAQLEKSRLLSDRFSAERPKGSFSTLEIQRTEQGDSAMYLCASSHRRTVQETQYFGPGTRLLVL.